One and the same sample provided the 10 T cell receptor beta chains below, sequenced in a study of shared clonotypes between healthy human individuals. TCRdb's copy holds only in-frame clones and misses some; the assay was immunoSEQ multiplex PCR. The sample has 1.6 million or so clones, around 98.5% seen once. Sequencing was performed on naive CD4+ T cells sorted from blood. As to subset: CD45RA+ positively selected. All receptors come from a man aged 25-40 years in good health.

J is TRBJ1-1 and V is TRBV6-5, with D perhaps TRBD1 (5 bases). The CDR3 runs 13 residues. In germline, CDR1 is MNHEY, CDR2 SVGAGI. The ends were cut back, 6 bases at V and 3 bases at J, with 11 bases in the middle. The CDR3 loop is CASRGGVHTEAFF. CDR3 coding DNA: TGTGCCAGCAGGGGAGGGGTTCACACTGAAGCTTTCTTT.

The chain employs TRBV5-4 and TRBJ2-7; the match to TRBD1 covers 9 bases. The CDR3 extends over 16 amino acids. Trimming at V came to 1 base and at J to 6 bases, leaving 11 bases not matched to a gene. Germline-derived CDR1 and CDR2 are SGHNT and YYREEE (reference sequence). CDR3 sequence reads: CASSLPGQGYVSEQYF. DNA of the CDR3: TGTGCCAGCAGCTTGCCGGGACAGGGTTACGTTTCCGAGCAGTACTTC.

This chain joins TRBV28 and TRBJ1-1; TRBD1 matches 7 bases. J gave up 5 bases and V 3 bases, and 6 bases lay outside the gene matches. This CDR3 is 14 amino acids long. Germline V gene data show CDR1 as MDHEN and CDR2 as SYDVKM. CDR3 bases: TGTGCCAGCAGTTTTGGCAGGGGGAGGACTGAAGCTTTCTTT. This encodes CASSFGRGRTEAFF.

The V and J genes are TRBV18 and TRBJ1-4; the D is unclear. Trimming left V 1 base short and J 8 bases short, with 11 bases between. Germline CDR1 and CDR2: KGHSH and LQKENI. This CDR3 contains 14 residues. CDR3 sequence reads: CASSPRSGKEKLFF. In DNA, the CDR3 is TGTGCCAGCTCACCACGGAGTGGAAAAGAAAAACTGTTTTTT.

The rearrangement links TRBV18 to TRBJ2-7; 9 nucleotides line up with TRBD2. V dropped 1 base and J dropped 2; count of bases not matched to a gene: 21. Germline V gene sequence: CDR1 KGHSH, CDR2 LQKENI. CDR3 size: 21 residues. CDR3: CASSPLPGASGMATEAYEQYF. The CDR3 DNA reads TGTGCCAGCTCACCACTACCGGGAGCTAGCGGGATGGCCACTGAAGCCTACGAGCAGTACTTC.

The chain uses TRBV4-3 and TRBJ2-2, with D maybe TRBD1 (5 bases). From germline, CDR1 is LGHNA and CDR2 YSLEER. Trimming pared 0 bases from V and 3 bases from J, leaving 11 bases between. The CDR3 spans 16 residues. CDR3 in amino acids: CASSQEAPRDTGELFF. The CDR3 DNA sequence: TGCGCCAGCAGCCAAGAAGCCCCCAGGGACACCGGGGAGCTGTTTTTT.

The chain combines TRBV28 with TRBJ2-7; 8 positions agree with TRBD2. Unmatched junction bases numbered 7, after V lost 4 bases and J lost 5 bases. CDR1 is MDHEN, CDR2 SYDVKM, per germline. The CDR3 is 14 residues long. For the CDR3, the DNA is TGTGCCAGCAGTTCGTACGGGAGGGCGGACGAGCAGTACTTC. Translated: CASSSYGRADEQYF. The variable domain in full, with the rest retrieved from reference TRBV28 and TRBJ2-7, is DVKVTQSSRYLVKRTGEKVFLECVQDMDHENMFWYRQDPGLGLRLIYFSYDVKMKEKGDIPEGYSVSREKKERFSLILESASTNQTSMYLCASSSYGRADEQYFGPGTRLTVT.

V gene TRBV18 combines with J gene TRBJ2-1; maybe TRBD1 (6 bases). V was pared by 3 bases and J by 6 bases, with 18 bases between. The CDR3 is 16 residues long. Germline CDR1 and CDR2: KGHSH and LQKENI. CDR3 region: CASSPPSGTRPNEQFF. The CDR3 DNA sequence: TGTGCCAGCTCACCGCCCTCCGGGACACGGCCCAATGAGCAGTTCTTC.

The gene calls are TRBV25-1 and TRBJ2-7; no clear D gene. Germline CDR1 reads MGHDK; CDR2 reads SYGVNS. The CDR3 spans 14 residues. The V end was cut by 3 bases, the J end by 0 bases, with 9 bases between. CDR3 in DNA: TGTGCCAGCAGTGACTCGGAGAGCTCCTACGAGCAGTACTTC. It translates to CASSDSESSYEQYF.

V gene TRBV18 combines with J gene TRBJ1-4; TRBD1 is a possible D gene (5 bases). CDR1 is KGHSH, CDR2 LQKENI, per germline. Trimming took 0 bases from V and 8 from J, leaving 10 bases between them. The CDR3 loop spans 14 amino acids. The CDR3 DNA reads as TGTGCCAGCTCACCACCGGGACTTGGGGAAAAACTGTTTTTT. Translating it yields CASSPPGLGEKLFF.